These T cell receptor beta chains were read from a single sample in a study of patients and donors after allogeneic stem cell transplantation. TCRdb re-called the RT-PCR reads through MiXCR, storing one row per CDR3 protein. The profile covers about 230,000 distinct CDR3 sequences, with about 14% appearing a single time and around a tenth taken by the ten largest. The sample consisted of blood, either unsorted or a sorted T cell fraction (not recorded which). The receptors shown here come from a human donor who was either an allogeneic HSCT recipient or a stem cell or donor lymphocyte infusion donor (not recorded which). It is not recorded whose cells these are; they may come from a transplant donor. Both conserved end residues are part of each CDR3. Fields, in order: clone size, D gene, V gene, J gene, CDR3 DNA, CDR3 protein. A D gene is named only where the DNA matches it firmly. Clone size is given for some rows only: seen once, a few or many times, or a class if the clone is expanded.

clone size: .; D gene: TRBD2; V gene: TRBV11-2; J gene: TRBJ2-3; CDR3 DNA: TGTGCCAGCAGCTTCCGTACTAGCGGGAGAAAAGATACGCAGTATTTT; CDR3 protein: CASSFRTSGRKDTQYF
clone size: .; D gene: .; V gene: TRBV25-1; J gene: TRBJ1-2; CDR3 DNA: TGTGCCAGCAGTGAATCCGGCGGATTTGGCTACACCTTC; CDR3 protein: CASSESGGFGYTF
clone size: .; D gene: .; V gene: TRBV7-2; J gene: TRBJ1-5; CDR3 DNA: TGTGCCAGCAGCAAAGACAGAAATCAGCCCCAGCATTTT; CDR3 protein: CASSKDRNQPQHF
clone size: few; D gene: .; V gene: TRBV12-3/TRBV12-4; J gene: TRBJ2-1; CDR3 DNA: TGTGTTTCCCTCCCGACCACCTACAATGAGCAGTTCTTC; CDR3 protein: CVSLPTTYNEQFF
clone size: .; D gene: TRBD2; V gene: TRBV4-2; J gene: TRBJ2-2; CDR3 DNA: TGTGCCAGCAGCCAACGAAGCGGGGGGGGACACACCGGGGAGCTGTTTTTT; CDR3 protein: CASSQRSGGGHTGELFF
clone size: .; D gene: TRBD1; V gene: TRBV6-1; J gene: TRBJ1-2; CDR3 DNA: TGTGCCAGCAGTGTATCGGGACAGGAGTCTGGCTACACCTTC; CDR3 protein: CASSVSGQESGYTF
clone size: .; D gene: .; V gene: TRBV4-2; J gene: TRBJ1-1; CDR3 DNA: TGTGCCAGCAGCCAAGAGGTCCGGGCAGGGGAGGCTGAAGCTTTCTTT; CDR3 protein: CASSQEVRAGEAEAFF
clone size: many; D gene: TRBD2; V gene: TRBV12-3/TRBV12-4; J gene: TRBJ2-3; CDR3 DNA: TGTGCCAGCAGTCCAAGGACTAGCGGGCGCAATTTGCAGTATTTT; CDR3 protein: CASSPRTSGRNLQYF
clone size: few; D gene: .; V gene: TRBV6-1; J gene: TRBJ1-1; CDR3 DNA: TGTGCCAGCCTTCTAACCGGGTTAAACACTGAAGCTTTCTTT; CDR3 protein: CASLLTGLNTEAFF
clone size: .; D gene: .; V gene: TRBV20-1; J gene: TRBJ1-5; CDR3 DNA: TGCAGTGCTAAGAGGGGCCAGTACCAGCCCCAGCATTTT; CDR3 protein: CSAKRGQYQPQHF
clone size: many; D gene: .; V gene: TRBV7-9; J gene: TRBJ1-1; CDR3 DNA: TGTGCCAGCAGCCCCCGGGGGCTCCAGGTCACTGAAGCTTTCTTT; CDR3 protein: CASSPRGLQVTEAFF
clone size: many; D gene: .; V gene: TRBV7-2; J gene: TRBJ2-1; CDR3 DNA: TGTGCCAGCAGCTTAGCATCCGAGCGGGTGGAGCAGTTCTTC; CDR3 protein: CASSLASERVEQFF
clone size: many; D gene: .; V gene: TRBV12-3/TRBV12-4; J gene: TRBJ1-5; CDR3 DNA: TGTGCCAGCAGTCCCAGGGGCGCCTATCAGCCCCAGCATTTT; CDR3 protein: CASSPRGAYQPQHF
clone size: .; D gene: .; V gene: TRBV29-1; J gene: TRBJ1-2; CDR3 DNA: TGCAGCGTTGAAAACGCAGGGCCCTCAGGCTATGGCTACACCTTC; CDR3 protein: CSVENAGPSGYGYTF
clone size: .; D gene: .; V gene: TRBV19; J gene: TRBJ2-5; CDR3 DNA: TGTGCCAGTAGTATTAGGAACCAAGAGACCCAGTACTTC; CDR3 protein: CASSIRNQETQYF
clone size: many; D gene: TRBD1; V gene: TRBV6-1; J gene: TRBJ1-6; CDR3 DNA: TGTGCCAGCAGCCGAGGACAGGGCGGATTGAATTCACCCCTCCACTTT; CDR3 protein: CASSRGQGGLNSPLHF
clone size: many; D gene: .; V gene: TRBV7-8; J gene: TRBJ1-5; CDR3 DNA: TGTGCCAGCAGCCGTATGAATAGCAATCAGCCCCAGCATTTT; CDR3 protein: CASSRMNSNQPQHF
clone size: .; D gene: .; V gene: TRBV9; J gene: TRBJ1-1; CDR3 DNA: TGTGCCAGCAGCGTAGTTGGAGAAATGAACACTGAAGCTTTCTTT; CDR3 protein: CASSVVGEMNTEAFF
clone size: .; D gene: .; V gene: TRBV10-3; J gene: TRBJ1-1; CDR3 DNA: TGTGCCATCAGTGAGTCGTTCGCGGGCACTGAAGCTTTCTTT; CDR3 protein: CAISESFAGTEAFF
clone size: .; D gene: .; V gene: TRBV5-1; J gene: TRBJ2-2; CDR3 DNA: TGCGCCAGCAGCGTCGGGACGACCAGCACCGGGGAGCTGTTTTTT; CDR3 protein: CASSVGTTSTGELFF
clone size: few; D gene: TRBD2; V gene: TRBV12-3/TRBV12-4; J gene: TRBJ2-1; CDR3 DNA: TGTGCCAGCAGCACTAGCGGGGGGGGCCACAATGAGCAGTTCTTC; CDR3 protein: CASSTSGGGHNEQFF
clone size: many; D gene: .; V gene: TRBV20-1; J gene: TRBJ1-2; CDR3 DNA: TGCAGTGCTAGAGGGATGACAGCGGCGATCTATGGCTACACCTTC; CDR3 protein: CSARGMTAAIYGYTF
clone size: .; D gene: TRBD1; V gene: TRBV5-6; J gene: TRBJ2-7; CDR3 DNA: TGTGCCAGCAGCCGCTCGACAGGGGGCGCCTCCTACGAGCAGTACTTC; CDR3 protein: CASSRSTGGASYEQYF
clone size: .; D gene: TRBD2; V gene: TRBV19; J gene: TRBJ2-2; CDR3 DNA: TGTGCCACCCAAGCGGGACTTAACACCGGGGAGCTGTTTTTT; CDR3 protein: CATQAGLNTGELFF
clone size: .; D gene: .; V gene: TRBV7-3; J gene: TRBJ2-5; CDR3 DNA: TGTGCCAGCAGCCTCCGGGGGACTGGAACAGGTCTCCAAGAGACCCAGTACTTC; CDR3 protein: CASSLRGTGTGLQETQYF
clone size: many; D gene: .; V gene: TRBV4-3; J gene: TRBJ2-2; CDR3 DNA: TGCGCCAGCAGCCAAGTTGAAAGGGACAACGGGGAGCTGTTTTTT; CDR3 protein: CASSQVERDNGELFF
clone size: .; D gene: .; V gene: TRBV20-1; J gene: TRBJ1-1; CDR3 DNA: TGCAGTGCTAGCGACAGTCCCGACACTGAAGCTTTCTTT; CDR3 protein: CSASDSPDTEAFF
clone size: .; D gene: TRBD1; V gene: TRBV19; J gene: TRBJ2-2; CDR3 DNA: TGTGCCAGTAGTTCTCCGGGACAGATAACCGGGGAGCTGTTTTTT; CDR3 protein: CASSSPGQITGELFF
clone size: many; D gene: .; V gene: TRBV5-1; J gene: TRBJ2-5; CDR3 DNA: TGCGCCAGCAGCCGTACCGGGACAAGGAAAGAGACCCAGTACTTC; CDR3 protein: CASSRTGTRKETQYF
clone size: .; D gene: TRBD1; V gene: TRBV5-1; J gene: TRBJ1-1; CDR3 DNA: TGCGCCAGCAGACCCGGGACAGGGGGCGCGGGGAACACTGAAGCTTTCTTT; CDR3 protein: CASRPGTGGAGNTEAFF
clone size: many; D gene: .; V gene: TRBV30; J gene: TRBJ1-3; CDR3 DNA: TGTGCCTGGAGCCCCTCCCTGAGCTCTGGAAACACCATATATTTT; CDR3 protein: CAWSPSLSSGNTIYF
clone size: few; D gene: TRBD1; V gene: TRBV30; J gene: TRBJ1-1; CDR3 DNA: TGTGCCAGGGACAGGGGGAACACTGAAGCTTTCTTT; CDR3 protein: CARDRGNTEAFF
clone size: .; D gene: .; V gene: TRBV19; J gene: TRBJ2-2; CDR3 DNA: TGTGCCAGTAGGAGGCAGACCCGCCAGGACACCGGGGAGCTGTTTTTT; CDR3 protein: CASRRQTRQDTGELFF
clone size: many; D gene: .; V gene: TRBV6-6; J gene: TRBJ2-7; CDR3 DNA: TGTGCCAGCAGGCCCGGATTTTGGGTCGAGCAGTACTTC; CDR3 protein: CASRPGFWVEQYF
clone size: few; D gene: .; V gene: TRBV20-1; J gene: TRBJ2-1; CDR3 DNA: TGCAGTGCTAGTTACAGTTTCGGCAATGAGCAGTTCTTC; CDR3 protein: CSASYSFGNEQFF
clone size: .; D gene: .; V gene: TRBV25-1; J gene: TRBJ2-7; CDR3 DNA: TGTGCCAGCAGTGAATCGACTCTCCCCACCGAGCAGTACTTC; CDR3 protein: CASSESTLPTEQYF
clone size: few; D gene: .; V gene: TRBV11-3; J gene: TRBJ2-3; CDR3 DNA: TGTGCCAGCAGCCCCTTCACTAGCACAGATACGCAGTATTTT; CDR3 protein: CASSPFTSTDTQYF
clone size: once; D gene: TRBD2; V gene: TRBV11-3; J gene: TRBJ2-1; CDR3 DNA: TGTGCCAGCAGCTTAGATAGCGGGAATTCCTACAATGAGCAGTTCTTC; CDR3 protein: CASSLDSGNSYNEQFF
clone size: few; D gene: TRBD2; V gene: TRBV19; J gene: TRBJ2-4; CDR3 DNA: TGTGCCAGTAGTACCCGCTCCACGACTAGCGGGAGGGACATTCAGTACTTC; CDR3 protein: CASSTRSTTSGRDIQYF
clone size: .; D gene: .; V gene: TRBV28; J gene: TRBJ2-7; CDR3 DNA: TGTGCCAGCCGGGCACAGGGTGTCGAGCAGTACTTC; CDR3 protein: CASRAQGVEQYF
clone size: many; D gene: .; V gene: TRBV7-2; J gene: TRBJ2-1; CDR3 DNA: TGTGCCAGCAGCCCTCAAAAGGGTAGGGATGAGCAGTTCTTC; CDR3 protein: CASSPQKGRDEQFF
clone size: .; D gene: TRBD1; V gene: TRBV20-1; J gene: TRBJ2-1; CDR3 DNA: TGCAGTGCTAGAGAGGACAGGGAGCAGTTCTTC; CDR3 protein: CSAREDREQFF
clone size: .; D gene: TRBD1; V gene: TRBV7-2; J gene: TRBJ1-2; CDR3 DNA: TGTGCCAGCAGCTTAAGCGGGACAGACTATGGCTACACCTTC; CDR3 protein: CASSLSGTDYGYTF
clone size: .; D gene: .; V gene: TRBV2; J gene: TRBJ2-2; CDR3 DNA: TGTGCCAGCAGTGAAGCGAGGCCCGGGGAGCTGTTTTTT; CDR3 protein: CASSEARPGELFF
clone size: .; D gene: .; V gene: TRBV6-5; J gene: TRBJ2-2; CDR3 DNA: TGTGCCAGCAGTTCCGGGTTCACCGGGGAGCTGTTTTTT; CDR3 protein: CASSSGFTGELFF
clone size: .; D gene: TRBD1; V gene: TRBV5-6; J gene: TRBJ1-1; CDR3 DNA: TGTGCCAGCACCCCCCCCGGGACAGGGATCTGGAACACTGAAGCTTTCTTT; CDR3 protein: CASTPPGTGIWNTEAFF
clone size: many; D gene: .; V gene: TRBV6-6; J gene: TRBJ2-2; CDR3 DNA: TGTGCCAGCAGGCTAGGGTCCACCGGGGAGCTGTTTTTT; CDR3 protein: CASRLGSTGELFF
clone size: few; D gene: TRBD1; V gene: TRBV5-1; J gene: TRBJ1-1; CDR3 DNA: TGCGCCAGCAGCTTGATAAGTACAGGGGAGGTTGAAGCTTTCTTT; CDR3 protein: CASSLISTGEVEAFF
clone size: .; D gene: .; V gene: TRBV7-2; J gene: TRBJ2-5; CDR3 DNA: TGTGCCAGCAGCGCATCCGTGGAGACCCAGTACTTC; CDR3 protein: CASSASVETQYF
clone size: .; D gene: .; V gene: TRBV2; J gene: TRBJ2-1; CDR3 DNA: TGTGCCAGCAGTGTTCCCAATGAGCAGTTCTTC; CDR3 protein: CASSVPNEQFF
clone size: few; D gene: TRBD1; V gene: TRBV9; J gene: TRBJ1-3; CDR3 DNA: TGTGCCAGCAGCGCGGACAGGGGGATCTCTGGAAACACCATATATTTT; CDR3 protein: CASSADRGISGNTIYF
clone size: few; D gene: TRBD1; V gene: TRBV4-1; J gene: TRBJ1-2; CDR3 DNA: TGCGCCAGCAGCCAGATGACAGGGGGCTGGGGTGGCTACACCTTC; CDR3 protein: CASSQMTGGWGGYTF
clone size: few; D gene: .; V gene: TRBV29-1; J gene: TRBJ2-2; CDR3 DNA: TGCAGCGTTGTCAGGGACACCACCGGGGAGCTGTTTTTT; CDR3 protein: CSVVRDTTGELFF
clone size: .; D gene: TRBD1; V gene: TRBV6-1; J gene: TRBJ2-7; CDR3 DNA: TGTGCCAGCAGCACACCGGGACAGGGGGCGAAAGAGCAGTACTTC; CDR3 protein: CASSTPGQGAKEQYF
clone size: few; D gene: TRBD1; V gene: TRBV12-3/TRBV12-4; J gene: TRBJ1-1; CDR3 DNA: TGTGCCAGCAGTTCTAGGAGGGGGCACACTGAAGCTTTCTTT; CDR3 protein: CASSSRRGHTEAFF
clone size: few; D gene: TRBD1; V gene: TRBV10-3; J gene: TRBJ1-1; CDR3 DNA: TGTGCCATCAGTGGAAACAGACAGGGGGCTGGTGCTTTCTTT; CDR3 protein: CAISGNRQGAGAFF
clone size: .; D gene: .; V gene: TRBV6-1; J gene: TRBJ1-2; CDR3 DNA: TGTGCCAGCAGAATACAGGGACTTAACTATGGCTACACCTTC; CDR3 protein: CASRIQGLNYGYTF
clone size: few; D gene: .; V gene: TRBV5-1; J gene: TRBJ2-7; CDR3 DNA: TGCGCCAGCAGCTTAGGGAGGATCGGCTACGAGCAGTACTTC; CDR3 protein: CASSLGRIGYEQYF
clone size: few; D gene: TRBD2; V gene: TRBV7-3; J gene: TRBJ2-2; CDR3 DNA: TGTGCCAGCAGCACCACGGGTGGCGGGAGAAGCACCGGGGAGCTGTTTTTT; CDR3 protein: CASSTTGGGRSTGELFF
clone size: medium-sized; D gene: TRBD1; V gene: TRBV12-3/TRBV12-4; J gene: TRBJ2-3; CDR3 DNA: TGTGCCAGCAAGGGAGACAGGGCCTACACAGATACGCAGTATTTT; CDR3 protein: CASKGDRAYTDTQYF